This TCR beta chain derives from a study of control samples from healthy donors and cancer patients. The V gene lost 0 bases and the J gene lost 2 bases, with 10 bases spanning the gap. The CDR3 is 15 amino acids. The germline CDR1 and CDR2 sequences are SGHNT and YENEEA. Of note for this clone: Other DNA sequences in this specimen translate into the identical CDR3.

Measured with immunoSEQ multiplex PCR; TCRdb has only the in-frame clones, and not every one. The profile shows roughly 100,000 clones, about four fifths of them singletons. The V and J genes are TRBV11-3 and TRBJ1-2, with D maybe TRBD1 (5 bases). The sample was blood. This TCR was sampled from a woman aged 45 to 65 in good health. The CDR3 loop reads CASSLDPSGNYGYTF. In nucleotides, the CDR3 is TGTGCCAGCAGCTTAGATCCTTCAGGGAACTATGGCTACACCTTC.